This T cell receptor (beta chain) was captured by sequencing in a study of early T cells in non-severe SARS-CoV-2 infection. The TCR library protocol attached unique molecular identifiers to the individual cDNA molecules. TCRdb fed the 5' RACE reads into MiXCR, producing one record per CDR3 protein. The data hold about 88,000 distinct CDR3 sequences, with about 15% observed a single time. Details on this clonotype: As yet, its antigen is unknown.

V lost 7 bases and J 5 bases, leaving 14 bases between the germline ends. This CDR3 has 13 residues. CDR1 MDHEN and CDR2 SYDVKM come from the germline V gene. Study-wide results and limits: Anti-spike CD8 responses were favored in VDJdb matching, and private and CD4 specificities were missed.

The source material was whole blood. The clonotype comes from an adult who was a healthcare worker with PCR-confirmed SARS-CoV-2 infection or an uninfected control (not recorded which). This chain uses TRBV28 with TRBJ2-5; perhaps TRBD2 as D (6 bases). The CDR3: CASTHRRAETQYF. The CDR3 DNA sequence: TGTGCCAGCACCCATAGGAGGGCCGAGACCCAGTACTTC.